One sample yielded the 6 T cell receptor beta chains listed below, sequenced in a study of blood T cell repertoires in COVID-19. Only in-frame clones appear in the TCRdb table, and some are missing; sequencing was by immunoSEQ multiplex PCR. This table has roughly 150,000 clones, under 80% appearing once. What was sequenced was peripheral blood. The receptors derive from a man between 60 and 75 years old with acute or convalescent COVID-19.

This chain uses TRBV3-1 (or the pseudogene TRBV3-2) with TRBJ1-3, with TRBD1 matching 10 bases. J lost 8 bases, V lost 1 base, and 5 bases had no gene match. Per germline, CDR1 LGHDT and CDR2 YNNKEL (reference sequence). The CDR3 totals 15 residues. As DNA, the CDR3 is TGTGCCAGCAGCCAAGCGACAGGGGGCGGGTACACCATATATTTT. It specifies CASSQATGGGYTIYF.

This clone was recorded a few times. The chain joins TRBV6-4 to TRBJ2-2; the match to TRBD2 covers 11 bases. V trimming: 4 bases; J trimming: 7 bases; junction bases outside the gene matches: 11. Germline CDR1 MRHNA, CDR2 SNTAGT. The CDR3 is made up of 17 amino acids. CDR3 region: CASSGGVLAGEVGELFF. CDR3 nucleotide sequence: TGTGCCAGCAGTGGTGGTGTACTAGCGGGAGAGGTCGGGGAGCTGTTTTTT.

The rearrangement joins TRBV12-5 to TRBJ2-3; 14 bases align to TRBD2. With V trimmed by 6 bases and J by 3 bases, 5 bases remained unmatched. Germline lookup yields CDR1 LGHNT and CDR2 FRNRAP. CDR3 length: 16 amino acids. CDR3 loop: CASGPGTSGRTDTQYF. As DNA, the CDR3 is TGTGCTAGTGGCCCCGGGACTAGCGGGAGAACAGATACGCAGTATTTT.

The rearrangement joins TRBV11-3 to TRBJ2-2, with 8 positions matching TRBD2. Germline V gene data show CDR1 as SGHNT and CDR2 as YENEEA. J gave up 4 bases and V 1 base, and 5 bases lay outside the gene matches. This CDR3 contains 16 residues. The CDR3 DNA reads TGTGCCAGCAGCTTAGGGCTAGCGGGTTCCACCGGGGAGCTGTTTTTT. This sequence encodes CASSLGLAGSTGELFF.

The V and J genes are TRBV27 and TRBJ1-5; D call uncertain. Germline V lookup: CDR1 MNHEY, CDR2 SMNVEV (reference sequence). There are 15 residues in the CDR3. V lost 2 bases to trimming and J lost 5 bases, with 13 bases between them. The CDR3 loop reads CASSLAAGIHQPQHF. CDR3 nucleotide sequence: TGTGCCAGCAGTTTAGCGGCGGGGATACATCAGCCCCAGCATTTT.

The V and J genes are TRBV11-2 and TRBJ1-4, with D unresolved. V was pared by 5 bases and J by 7 bases, with 17 bases between. The CDR3 spans 15 residues. Germline assignment: CDR1 SGHAT and CDR2 FQNNGV. The DNA of the CDR3 is TGTGCCAGCAGCCGCTTAGAGGGAGCAGGTGAAAAACTGTTTTTT. Translating gives CASSRLEGAGEKLFF.